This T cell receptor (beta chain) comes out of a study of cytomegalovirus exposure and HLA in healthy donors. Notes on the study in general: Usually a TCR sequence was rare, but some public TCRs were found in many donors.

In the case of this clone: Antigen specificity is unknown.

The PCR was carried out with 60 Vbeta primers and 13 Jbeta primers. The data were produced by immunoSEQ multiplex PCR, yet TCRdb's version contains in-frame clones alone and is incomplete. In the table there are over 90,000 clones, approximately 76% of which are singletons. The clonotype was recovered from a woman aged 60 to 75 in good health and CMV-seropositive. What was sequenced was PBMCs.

DNA for the CDR3: TGTGCCGCGGCGAGGGACAGGGGCCCTAACTATGGCTACACCTTC. Its translation is CAAARDRGPNYGYTF. This chain links TRBV11-2 with TRBJ1-2; TRBD1 aligns across 10 bases. This CDR3 is 15 amino acids long. V shed 11 bases, J shed 0 bases, and the junction held 9 bases outside the gene matches. Germline V lookup: CDR1 SGHAT, CDR2 FQNNGV.